This is a list of T cell receptor beta chains from one sample in a study of neurological immune-mediated disorders. TCRdb re-analysed the 5' RACE reads in MiXCR, keeping a single row per CDR3 protein. The sample lists around 67,000 distinct CDR3 sequences, around 5.5% occurring once. Material for sequencing was PBMCs. Receptors originate from a young man with multiple sclerosis. The CDR3 runs from the conserved cysteine through the conserved F or W. The D gene is left open where the match is weak. Size tells how often a clone was seen (once, few, many) or the class of an expanded clone, and some rows leave it out.

>TRBV3-1|TRBJ2-6|many|TRBD2
TGTGCCAGCAGCCAAGCCCTAGCGGGTGGCTCTGGGGCCAACGTCCTGACTTTC
CASSQALAGGSGANVLTF
>TRBV5-1|TRBJ2-7|few|NA
TGCGCCAGCAGCTTCCTCGGAAAGGGGTTCGAGCAGTACTTC
CASSFLGKGFEQYF
>TRBV7-8|TRBJ1-2|many|NA
TGTGCCAGCAGCTCCGCCGAGGGACGGATCTATGGCTACACCTTC
CASSSAEGRIYGYTF
>TRBV12-3/TRBV12-4|TRBJ2-3|many|NA
TGTGCCAGCAGTTCCACAGGGTTATATGATACGCAGTATTTT
CASSSTGLYDTQYF
>TRBV7-2|TRBJ2-3|NA|NA
TGTGCCAGCAGCCCAAAAGCGGATACGCAGTATTTT
CASSPKADTQYF
>TRBV7-9|TRBJ1-2|few|NA
TGTGCCAGCAGCTTAGCAGGGGGTACTAACTATGGCTACACCTTC
CASSLAGGTNYGYTF
>TRBV24-1|TRBJ1-2|many|NA
TGTGCCACCAGGTTGACAGGATCAGCTAACTATGGCTACACCTTC
CATRLTGSANYGYTF
>TRBV4-2|TRBJ2-1|many|NA
TGTGCCAGCAGCCACACTACACTAGGGAGTGAGCAGTTCTTC
CASSHTTLGSEQFF
>TRBV5-1|TRBJ2-3|few|NA
TGCGCCAGCAGCTTGGCCCCGGCCACAGATACGCAGTATTTT
CASSLAPATDTQYF
>TRBV5-8|TRBJ2-3|NA|NA
TGTGCCAGCAGCTTGGGGTCTTACTCGGATACGCAGTATTTT
CASSLGSYSDTQYF
>TRBV5-4|TRBJ1-2|few|TRBD1
TGTGCCAGCAGCTTGGCAAGGGCAGGGGGCTCTGGCTACACCTTC
CASSLARAGGSGYTF
>TRBV5-1|TRBJ1-6|many|NA
TGCGCCAGCAGCTTGATACCCCGTGGGGGGGCTGATTCACCCCTCCACTTT
CASSLIPRGGADSPLHF
>TRBV5-6|TRBJ2-5|many|NA
TGTGCCAGCAGCTTGGGGCCCACAGGGATAGAGACCCAGTACTTC
CASSLGPTGIETQYF
>TRBV20-1|TRBJ2-7|many|TRBD2
TGCAGTGCCTCGGCGGGGGGAACCTACGAGCAGTACTTC
CSASAGGTYEQYF
>TRBV10-3|TRBJ1-1|many|NA
TGTGCCATCAGTGAAGTAGGGGAAAGGAACACTGAAGCTTTCTTT
CAISEVGERNTEAFF
>TRBV7-9|TRBJ1-4|few|NA
TGTGCCAGCAGTGGCACGGGGCCCTCCTCAACTAATGAAAAACTGTTTTTT
CASSGTGPSSTNEKLFF
>TRBV5-1|TRBJ1-6|many|NA
TGCGCCAGCAGCTTGGTAGAGGGTAGGAATTCACCCCTCCACTTT
CASSLVEGRNSPLHF
>TRBV7-8|TRBJ1-5|many|NA
TGTGCCAGCAGCCCAATGAAGCAGGGCAATCAGCCCCAGCATTTT
CASSPMKQGNQPQHF
>TRBV20-1|TRBJ2-4|few|NA
TGCAGGGGGGCCAACCTAGCCAAAAAAATTCAGTACTTC
CRGANLAKKIQYF
>TRBV5-1|TRBJ2-3|many|NA
TGCGCCAGCAGCTTGGAACCCACTAGCACAGATACGCAGTATTTT
CASSLEPTSTDTQYF
>TRBV3-1|TRBJ1-1|many|NA
TGTGCCAGCAGCCCGGGACACTGGAACACTGAAGCTTTCTTT
CASSPGHWNTEAFF
>TRBV29-1|TRBJ2-3|many|NA
TGCAGCGTTGAGGCTGGTGTCACGGGGACGCAGTATTTT
CSVEAGVTGTQYF
>TRBV5-1|TRBJ1-3|many|NA
TGCGCCAGCAGCTTGGAAGGGGTTGGTCACACCATATATTTT
CASSLEGVGHTIYF
>TRBV5-4|TRBJ1-2|many|TRBD1
TGTGCCAGCAGCTCACCCGGGACAGGGCTAGCTGACTATGGCTACACCTTC
CASSSPGTGLADYGYTF
>TRBV7-7|TRBJ2-5|NA|TRBD2
TGTGCTAGCAGCTTAGCGGGGAGGGCTGAGGAGACCCAGTACTTC
CASSLAGRAEETQYF
>TRBV4-3|TRBJ1-2|many|NA
TGCGCCAGCAGCCAAGATAAGGGGATAGGTGGCTACACCTTC
CASSQDKGIGGYTF
>TRBV28|TRBJ1-5|many|TRBD1
TGTGCCAGCAGTCCTTACAGGGGGAGTCAGCCCCAGCATTTT
CASSPYRGSQPQHF
>TRBV12-3/TRBV12-4|TRBJ2-1|many|NA
TGTGCCAGCAGAAAAGGACAGTACAATGAGCAGTTCTTC
CASRKGQYNEQFF
>TRBV7-2|TRBJ1-5|NA|NA
TGTGCCAGCAGCTCGACACCCGGTGTCTTGCCCCAGAATTTT
CASSSTPGVLPQNF
>TRBV7-8|TRBJ2-7|many|TRBD1
TGTGCCAGCAGCCATGGACAGGGAGGCTACGAGCAGTACTTC
CASSHGQGGYEQYF
>TRBV6-2/TRBV6-3|TRBJ1-1|many|NA
TGTGCCAGCAGTCCAGTGAGGCGTTCGGGGGAAGCTTTCTTT
CASSPVRRSGEAFF
>TRBV6-5|TRBJ2-5|medium-sized|TRBD2
TGTGCCAGCGCCGGGCGGGAGAGGGAGACCCAGTACTTC
CASAGRERETQYF
>TRBV6-5|TRBJ1-5|NA|TRBD1
TGTGCCAGCAGTTTCATACAGGGGCCGGGAGGCAATCAGCCCCAGAATTTT
CASSFIQGPGGNQPQNF
>TRBV10-3|TRBJ2-7|NA|NA
TGTGCCATCCGGGGGCAAGGCAGGGGGACCTACAAGCAGTACTTC
CAIRGQGRGTYKQYF
>TRBV5-5|TRBJ1-5|many|NA
TGTGCCAGCAGCTTGAGGCATAGCAATCAGCCCCAGCATTTT
CASSLRHSNQPQHF
>TRBV12-3/TRBV12-4|TRBJ2-4|many|TRBD2
TGTGCCAGCAGTTTAAAAGCGGGGCTAGCCAAAAACATTCAGTACTTC
CASSLKAGLAKNIQYF
>TRBV20-1|TRBJ2-3|many|TRBD2
TGCAGTGCTAGAGGGACTAGAAAGATAGATACGCAGTATTTT
CSARGTRKIDTQYF
>TRBV20-1|TRBJ1-1|NA|NA
TGCAGTGCTAGGGGGGGAACAGGGATGAACGCTGAAGCTTTCTTT
CSARGGTGMNAEAFF
>TRBV20-1|TRBJ2-2|many|TRBD2
TGCAGTGCCCGCCCGGGACTAGCGGCCACCGGGGAGCTGTTTTTT
CSARPGLAATGELFF
>TRBV6-5|TRBJ1-1|many|NA
TGTGCCAGCAGTTACTCGGGGGCAACGAACACTGAAGCTTTCTTT
CASSYSGATNTEAFF
>TRBV27|TRBJ1-1|many|NA
TGTGCCAGCAGTTCCTCGGGGGTCGGAGGCGAGCCTTTCTTT
CASSSSGVGGEPFF
>TRBV29-1|TRBJ2-3|many|NA
TGCAGCGTTGATGAGGAGGGCGGCCTAGTTAATACGCAGTATTTT
CSVDEEGGLVNTQYF